Shown below are 20 T cell receptor beta chains from a single sample sequenced in a study of STAT5B mutations in CD4+ large granular lymphocyte leukemia. Assay used: immunoSEQ multiplex PCR; TCRdb lists only in-frame clones, some missing. Of about 30,000 clones listed, roughly three quarters are singletons. Sequenced input: CD4+ T cells from blood buffy coats. All receptors derive from a human donor in good health.

The CDR3 nucleotides are TGTGCCAGCAGCCCAAAGCTCGGGGCTGATAACTATGGCTACACCTTC. This encodes CASSPKLGADNYGYTF. The chain is built from TRBV9 and TRBJ1-2, with a possible D match to TRBD1 (5 bases). This CDR3 contains 16 residues. The germline CDR1 and CDR2 sequences are SGDLS and YYNGEE. V lost 4 bases and J 1 base, leaving 17 bases between the germline ends.

The rearrangement links TRBV11-3 to TRBJ2-2, with D perhaps matching TRBD1 or TRBD2 (7 bases each). Germline lookup yields CDR1 SGHNT and CDR2 YENEEA. Trimming took 2 bases from V and 4 from J, leaving 14 bases between them. The CDR3 consists of 16 residues. This CDR3 is CASSLRGRGGTGELFF. The CDR3 nucleotides are TGTGCCAGCAGCTTACGGGGCAGGGGGGGCACCGGGGAGCTGTTTTTT.

The rearrangement uses TRBV7-2 and TRBJ2-7, with TRBD1 as a possible D gene (6 bases). Germline CDR1 is SGHTA and CDR2 is FQGNSA. The V gene lost 7 bases and the J gene lost 3 bases, with 13 bases spanning the gap. The CDR3 contains 13 residues. For the CDR3, the DNA is TGTGCCAGCACGCCCGGACAGCTCTACGAGCAGTACTTC. Translated, it gives CASTPGQLYEQYF.

The V gene is TRBV6-6, the J gene TRBJ1-1; TRBD1 agrees at 7 bases. The CDR3 covers 14 residues. In germline, CDR1 is MNHNY, CDR2 SVGAGI (reference sequence). Trimming at V came to 10 bases and at J to 0 bases, leaving 8 bases not matched to a gene. The CDR3 here is CATTPGQMNTEAFF. In DNA, the CDR3 is TGTGCCACTACTCCGGGACAGATGAACACTGAAGCTTTCTTT.

A few counts support this clone. V usage is TRBV10-1 and J usage is TRBJ2-1; D is tentatively TRBD1 or TRBD2 (5 bases each). CDR1 and CDR2 (germline): WNHNN, SYGVQD (reference sequence). Trimming took 8 bases from V and 4 from J, leaving 9 bases between them. The CDR3 extends over 12 amino acids. CDR3 sequence: CASGTEYNEQFF. The CDR3 bases are TGCGCCAGCGGGACCGAATACAATGAGCAGTTCTTC.

The chain carries TRBV11-3 and TRBJ1-1, with D tentatively TRBD1 (5 bases). V lost 3 bases and J 2 bases, leaving 7 bases between the germline ends. CDR3 size: 13 residues. Germline loops: CDR1 SGHNT, CDR2 YENEEA. The CDR3 spells CASSFRDNTEAFF. The CDR3 DNA reads TGTGCCAGCAGCTTCAGGGACAACACTGAAGCTTTCTTT.

This chain uses TRBV9 with TRBJ1-4; the D gene is possibly TRBD1 (5 bases). This CDR3 is built from 13 residues. V was cut by 3 bases and J by 12 bases, with 15 bases left in between. From germline, CDR1 is SGDLS and CDR2 YYNGEE. This chain's CDR3 is CASSEAERGQLFF. For the CDR3, the DNA is TGTGCCAGCAGCGAGGCTGAAAGGGGTCAACTGTTTTTT.

The gene calls are TRBV9 and TRBJ2-1; TRBD2 matches at 7 bases. Germline CDR1 is SGDLS and CDR2 is YYNGEE. There are 14 residues in the CDR3. J lost 3 bases, V lost 2 bases, and 2 bases had no gene match. CDR3 sequence (DNA): TGTGCCAGCAGCGTCGGCGGGGGCTACAATGAGCAGTTCTTC. The encoded protein is CASSVGGGYNEQFF.

The CDR3 sequence: CASTQGYNSPLHF. The CDR3, as DNA: TGTGCCAGCACCCAAGGCTATAATTCACCCCTCCACTTT. This chain connects TRBV28 to TRBJ1-6; D remains unclear. V lost 7 bases and J lost 3, with 7 bases in between. The CDR3 is made up of 13 amino acids. The germline V gene has CDR1 MDHEN and CDR2 SYDVKM.

The rearrangement uses TRBV7-9 and TRBJ1-2; D is unresolved. V was clipped by 0 bases and J by 1 base, with 3 bases between them. The CDR3 is 13 residues long. Germline values: CDR1 SEHNR, CDR2 FQNEAQ (reference sequence). CDR3 sequence: CASSLAVNYGYTF. In DNA, the CDR3 is TGTGCCAGCAGCTTAGCGGTTAACTATGGCTACACCTTC.

This sequence joins TRBV18 and TRBJ2-5, with D uncertain. Trimming removed 3 bases at V and 5 bases at J, with 10 bases between. The CDR3 is made up of 13 amino acids. The germline V gene has CDR1 KGHSH and CDR2 LQKENI. The CDR3 spells CASSPGSWETQYF. CDR3 DNA sequence: TGTGCCAGCTCACCGGGGTCTTGGGAGACCCAGTACTTC.

This clone was seen only a few times. The chain combines TRBV5-1 with TRBJ2-2; D is undetermined. Germline values: CDR1 SGHRS, CDR2 YFSETQ. The CDR3 runs to 14 residues. V was clipped by 0 bases and J by 7 bases, with 10 bases between them. The CDR3 here is CASSLVAGGGELFF. CDR3 in DNA: TGCGCCAGCAGCTTGGTGGCAGGTGGCGGGGAGCTGTTTTTT.

This clone appeared a few times. V usage is TRBV18 and J usage is TRBJ2-2, with D uncertain. Germline values: CDR1 KGHSH, CDR2 LQKENI. Trimming removed 3 bases at V and 6 bases at J, with 8 bases between. The CDR3 loop spans 13 amino acids. CDR3 DNA sequence: TGTGCCAGCTCACCCTCAGTACCCGGGGAGCTGTTTTTT. It encodes CASSPSVPGELFF.

Notes on this clone: An end of the junction does not agree with germline; a read error may underlie this. The rearrangement uses TRBV7-9 and TRBJ2-1; D is possibly TRBD2 (5 bases). Per germline, CDR1 SEHNR and CDR2 FQNEAQ (reference sequence). The CDR3 has 14 amino acids. CDR3 bases: TGTGCCAGCAGCCTAGCTGAGTCCTTCAATGAGCAGTTCTTC. This encodes CASSLAESFNEQFF. The full variable domain, with the rest looked up from reference TRBV7-9 and TRBJ2-1, is DTGVSQNPRHKITKRGQNVTFRCDPISEHNRLYWYRQTLGQGPEFLTYFQNEAQLEKSRLLSDRFSAERPKGSFSTLEIQRTEQGDSAMYLCASSLAESFNEQFFGPGTRLTVL.

V is TRBV13 and J is TRBJ1-3; D gene ambiguous. The germline gives CDR1 PRHDT, CDR2 FYEKMQ (reference sequence). CDR3 size: 14 residues. With 5 bases removed from V and 0 bases from J, the gap between germline ends came to 8 bases. The CDR3: CASSPLSSGNTIYF. The CDR3 region has the DNA TGTGCCAGCAGCCCCCTAAGCTCTGGAAACACCATATATTTT.

V gene TRBV7-2 combines with J gene TRBJ1-2, with 8 bases that match TRBD1. The germline CDR1 and CDR2 sequences are SGHTA and FQGNSA. The CDR3 covers 16 residues. Unmatched junction bases numbered 7, after V lost 0 bases and J lost 4 bases. The CDR3 DNA sequence: TGTGCCAGCAGCTTAGCGCGGGCAGGGGGCACCTATGGCTACACCTTC. It yields the protein CASSLARAGGTYGYTF.

V gene TRBV4-2 combines with J gene TRBJ2-7, with a possible D match to TRBD2 (5 bases). From germline, CDR1 is LGHNA and CDR2 YNFKEQ. This CDR3 spans 13 amino acids. The V and J ends lost 4 bases and 3 bases respectively, with 10 bases between them. In nucleotides, the CDR3 is TGTGCCAGCAGCCTCGGTGGAGGCTACGAGCAGTACTTC. Translating it yields CASSLGGGYEQYF.

The chain combines TRBV4-2 with TRBJ2-2, with 9 bases matching TRBD1. The CDR3 is 17 residues long. V trimming: 0 bases; J trimming: 6 bases; junction bases outside the gene matches: 8. Per the germline V gene, CDR1 is LGHNA and CDR2 is YNFKEQ. Written as DNA, the CDR3 is TGTGCCAGCAGCCAAGAGCGGGACAGGGTTAGCGCCGGGGAGCTGTTTTTT. It translates to CASSQERDRVSAGELFF.

The chain links TRBV28 to TRBJ1-2, with 7 bases matching TRBD1. Trimming took 6 bases from V and 4 from J; bases not matched to a gene: 5. The CDR3 consists of 13 residues. Germline V CDR1 and CDR2: MDHEN, SYDVKM. CDR3 region: CASSQGQVYGYTF. The DNA of the CDR3 is TGTGCCAGCAGCCAAGGACAGGTCTATGGCTACACCTTC.

V usage is TRBV6-6 and J usage is TRBJ1-2; 8 bases map to TRBD1. Trimming cost V 5 bases and J 5 bases; bases outside gene matches: 4. The germline V gene has CDR1 MNHNY and CDR2 SVGAGI (reference sequence). This CDR3 contains 13 residues. CDR3 DNA: TGTGCCAGCAGTCAGGGGGCGGGATATGGCTACACCTTC. Translating gives CASSQGAGYGYTF.